This T cell receptor beta chain stems from a study of vaccination and CD4 T cells after COVID-19. On this clonotype: The target antigen is unknown.

Study-wide points: The study found median SARS-CoV-2-reactive clonotypes rising from approximately 21 to 38, not significantly.

Treatment noted: roughly 11-day PBMC culture with coronavirus spike peptide pools or control peptides (ViraFEST assay). Researchers used the Oncomine TCR Beta short-read assay to sequence DNA from cultured CD4+ T cells. TCRdb ran MiXCR on the PCR reads and lists one entry per CDR3 protein. In the table there are over 11,000 distinct CDR3 sequences, under 25% of which are singletons. The CDR3 contains 17 residues. Germline V lookup: CDR1 DFQATT, CDR2 SNEGSKA (reference sequence). V shed 0 bases and J shed 4 bases, with 21 bases lying between them. V is TRBV20-1 and J is TRBJ2-5; D gene ambiguous. The TCR comes from a human donor with COVID-19. Sequenced sample: cultured CD4+ T cells from blood. CDR3 loop: CSARDRFGRTRPETQYF. For the CDR3, the DNA is TGCAGTGCTAGAGATAGGTTCGGCAGAACCCGCCCAGAGACCCAGTACTTC.